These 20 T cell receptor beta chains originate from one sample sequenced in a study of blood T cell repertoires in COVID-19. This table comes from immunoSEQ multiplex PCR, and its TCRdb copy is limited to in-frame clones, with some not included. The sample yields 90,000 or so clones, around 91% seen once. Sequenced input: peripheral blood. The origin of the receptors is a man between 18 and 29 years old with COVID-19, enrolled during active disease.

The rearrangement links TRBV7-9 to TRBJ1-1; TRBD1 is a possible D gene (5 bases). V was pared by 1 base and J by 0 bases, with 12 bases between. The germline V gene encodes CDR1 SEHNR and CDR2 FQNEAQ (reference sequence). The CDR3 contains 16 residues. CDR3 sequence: CASSLDLETVNTEAFF. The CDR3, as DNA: TGTGCCAGCAGCTTAGATTTAGAGACAGTGAACACTGAAGCTTTCTTT. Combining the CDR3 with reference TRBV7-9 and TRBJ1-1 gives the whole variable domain DTGVSQNPRHKITKRGQNVTFRCDPISEHNRLYWYRQTLGQGPEFLTYFQNEAQLEKSRLLSDRFSAERPKGSFSTLEIQRTEQGDSAMYLCASSLDLETVNTEAFFGQGTRLTVV.

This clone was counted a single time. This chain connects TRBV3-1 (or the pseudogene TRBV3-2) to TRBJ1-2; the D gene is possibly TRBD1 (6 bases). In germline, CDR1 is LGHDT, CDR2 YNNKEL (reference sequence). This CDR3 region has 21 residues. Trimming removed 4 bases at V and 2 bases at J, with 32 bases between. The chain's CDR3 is CASSLTRGTKQGHPPNYGYTF. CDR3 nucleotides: TGTGCCAGCAGCCTCACTAGGGGGACGAAGCAGGGACACCCTCCGAACTATGGCTACACCTTC.

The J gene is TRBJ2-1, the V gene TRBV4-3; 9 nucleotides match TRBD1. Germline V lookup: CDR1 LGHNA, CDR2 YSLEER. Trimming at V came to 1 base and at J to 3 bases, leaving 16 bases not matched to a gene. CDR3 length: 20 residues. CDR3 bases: TGCGCCAGCAGCCAAGGACACGTCCTTTCGGGACAGGGAAACTACAATGAGCAGTTCTTC. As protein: CASSQGHVLSGQGNYNEQFF.

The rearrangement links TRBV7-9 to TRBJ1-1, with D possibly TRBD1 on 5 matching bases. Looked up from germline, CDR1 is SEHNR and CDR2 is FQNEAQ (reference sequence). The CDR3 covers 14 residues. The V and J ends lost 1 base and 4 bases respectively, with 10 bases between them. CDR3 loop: CASSLDGRATEAFF. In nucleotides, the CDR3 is TGTGCCAGCAGCTTAGACGGCAGGGCCACTGAAGCTTTCTTT.

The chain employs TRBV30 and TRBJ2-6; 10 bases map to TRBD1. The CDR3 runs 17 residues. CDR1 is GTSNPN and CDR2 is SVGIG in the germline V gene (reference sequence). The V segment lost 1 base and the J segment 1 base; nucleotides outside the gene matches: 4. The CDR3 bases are TGTGCCTGGAGTGGAGACAGGGGGCATTCTGGGGCCAACGTCCTGACTTTC. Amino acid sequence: CAWSGDRGHSGANVLTF.

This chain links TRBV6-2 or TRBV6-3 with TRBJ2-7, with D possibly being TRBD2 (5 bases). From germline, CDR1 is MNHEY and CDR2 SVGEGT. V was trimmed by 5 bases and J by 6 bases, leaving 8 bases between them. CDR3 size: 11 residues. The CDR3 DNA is TGTGCCAGCAGTAGGAGGACCGAGCAGTACTTC. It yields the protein CASSRRTEQYF.

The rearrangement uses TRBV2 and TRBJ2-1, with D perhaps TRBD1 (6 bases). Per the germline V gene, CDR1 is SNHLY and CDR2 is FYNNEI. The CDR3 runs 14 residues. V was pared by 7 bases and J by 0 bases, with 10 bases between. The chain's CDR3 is CASNTGSSYNEQFF. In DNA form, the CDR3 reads TGTGCCAGCAATACAGGGTCCTCCTACAATGAGCAGTTCTTC.

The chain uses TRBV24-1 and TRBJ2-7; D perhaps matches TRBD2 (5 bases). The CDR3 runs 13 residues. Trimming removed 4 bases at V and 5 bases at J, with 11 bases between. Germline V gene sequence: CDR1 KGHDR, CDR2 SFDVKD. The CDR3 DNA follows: TGTGCCACCAGTGAAGAGGGAACCCACGAGCAGTACTTC. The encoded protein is CATSEEGTHEQYF.

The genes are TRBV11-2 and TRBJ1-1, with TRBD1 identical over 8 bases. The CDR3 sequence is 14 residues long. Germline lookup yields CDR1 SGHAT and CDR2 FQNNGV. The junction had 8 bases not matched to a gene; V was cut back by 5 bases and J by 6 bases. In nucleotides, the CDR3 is TGTGCCAGCAGCACACACAGGGGGTGGCCTGAAGCTTTCTTT. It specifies CASSTHRGWPEAFF.

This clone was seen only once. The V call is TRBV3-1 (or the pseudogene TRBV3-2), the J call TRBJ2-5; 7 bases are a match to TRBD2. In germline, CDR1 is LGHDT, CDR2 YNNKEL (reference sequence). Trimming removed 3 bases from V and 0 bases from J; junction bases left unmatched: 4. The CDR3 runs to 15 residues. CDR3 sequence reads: CASSQAGAYQETQYF. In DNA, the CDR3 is TGTGCCAGCAGCCAGGCGGGAGCGTACCAAGAGACCCAGTACTTC.

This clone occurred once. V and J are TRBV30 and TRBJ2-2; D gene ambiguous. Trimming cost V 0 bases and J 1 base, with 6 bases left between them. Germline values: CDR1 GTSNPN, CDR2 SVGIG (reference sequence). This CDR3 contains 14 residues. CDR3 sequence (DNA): TGTGCCTGGAGTGTAGCGAGGAACACCGGGGAGCTGTTTTTT. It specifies CAWSVARNTGELFF.

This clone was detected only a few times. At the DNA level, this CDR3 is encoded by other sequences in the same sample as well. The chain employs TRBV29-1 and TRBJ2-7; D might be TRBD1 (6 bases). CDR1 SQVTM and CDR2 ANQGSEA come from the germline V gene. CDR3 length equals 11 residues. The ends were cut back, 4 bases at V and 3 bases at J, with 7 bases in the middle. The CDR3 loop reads CSVGTVYEQYF. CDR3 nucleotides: TGCAGCGTTGGGACAGTCTACGAGCAGTACTTC.

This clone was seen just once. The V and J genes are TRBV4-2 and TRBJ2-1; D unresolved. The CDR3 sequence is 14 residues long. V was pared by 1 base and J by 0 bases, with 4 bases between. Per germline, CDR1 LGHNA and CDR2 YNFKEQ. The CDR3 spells CASSQVISYNEQFF. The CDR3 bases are TGTGCCAGCAGCCAAGTCATCTCCTACAATGAGCAGTTCTTC.

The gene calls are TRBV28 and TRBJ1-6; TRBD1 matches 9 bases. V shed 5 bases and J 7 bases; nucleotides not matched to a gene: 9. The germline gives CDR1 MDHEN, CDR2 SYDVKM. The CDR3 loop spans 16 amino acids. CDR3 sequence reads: CASSPPGTGYNSPLHF. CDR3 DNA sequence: TGTGCCAGCAGTCCCCCGGGGACAGGGTACAATTCACCCCTCCACTTT.

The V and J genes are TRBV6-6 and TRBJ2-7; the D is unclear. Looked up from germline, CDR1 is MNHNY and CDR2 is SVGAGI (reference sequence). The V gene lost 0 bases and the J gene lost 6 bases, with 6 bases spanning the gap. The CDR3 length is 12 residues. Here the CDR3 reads CASSYSNGEQYF. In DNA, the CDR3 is TGTGCCAGCAGTTACTCGAACGGCGAGCAGTACTTC.

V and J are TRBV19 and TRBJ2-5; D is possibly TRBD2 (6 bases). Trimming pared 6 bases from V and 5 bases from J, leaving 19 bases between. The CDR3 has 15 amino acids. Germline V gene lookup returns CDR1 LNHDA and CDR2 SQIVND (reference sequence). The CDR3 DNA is TGTGCCAGTAGCCCCGGGACTCTAATCGGGGAGACCCAGTACTTC. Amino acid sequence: CASSPGTLIGETQYF.

The CDR3 DNA is TGTGCCAGCAGCCAAGAATTGTCTAAGAGCTCCTACGAGCAGTACTTC. It is translated as CASSQELSKSSYEQYF. The rearrangement joins TRBV14 to TRBJ2-7; D gene uncertain. V lost 0 bases and J lost 0, with 12 bases in between. The CDR3 contains 16 residues. Germline lookup yields CDR1 SGHDN and CDR2 FVKESK.

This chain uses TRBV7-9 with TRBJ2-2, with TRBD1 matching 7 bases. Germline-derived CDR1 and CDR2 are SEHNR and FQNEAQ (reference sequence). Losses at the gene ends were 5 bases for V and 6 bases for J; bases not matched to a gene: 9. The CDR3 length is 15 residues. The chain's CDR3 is CASSGRSDRAGELFF. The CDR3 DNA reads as TGTGCCAGCAGCGGCCGATCCGACAGGGCCGGGGAGCTGTTTTTT.

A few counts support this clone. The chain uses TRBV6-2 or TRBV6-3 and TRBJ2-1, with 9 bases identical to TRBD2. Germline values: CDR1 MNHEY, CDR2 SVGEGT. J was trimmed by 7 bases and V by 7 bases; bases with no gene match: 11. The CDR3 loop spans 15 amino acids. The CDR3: CASTPGVAGENEQFF. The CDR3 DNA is TGTGCCAGCACCCCCGGCGTAGCGGGAGAAAATGAGCAGTTCTTC.

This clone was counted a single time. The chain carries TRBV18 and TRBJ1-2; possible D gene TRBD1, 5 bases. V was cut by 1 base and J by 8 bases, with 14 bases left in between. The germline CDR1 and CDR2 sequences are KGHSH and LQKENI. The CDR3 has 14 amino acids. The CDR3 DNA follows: TGTGCCAGCTCACCACTGAACGCGCAGGGAGGCTACACCTTC. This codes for CASSPLNAQGGYTF.